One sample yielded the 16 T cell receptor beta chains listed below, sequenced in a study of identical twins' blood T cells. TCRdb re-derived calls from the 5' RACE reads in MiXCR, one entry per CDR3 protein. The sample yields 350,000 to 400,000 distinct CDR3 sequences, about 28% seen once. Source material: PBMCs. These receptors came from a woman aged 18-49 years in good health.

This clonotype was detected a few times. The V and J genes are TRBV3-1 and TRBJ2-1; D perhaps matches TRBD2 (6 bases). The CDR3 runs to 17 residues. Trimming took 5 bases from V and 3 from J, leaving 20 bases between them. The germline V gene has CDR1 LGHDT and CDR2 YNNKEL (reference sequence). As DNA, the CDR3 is TGTGCCAGCAGCGAGGACTCTAGCGTGACCAACTACAATGAGCAGTTCTTC. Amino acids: CASSEDSSVTNYNEQFF.

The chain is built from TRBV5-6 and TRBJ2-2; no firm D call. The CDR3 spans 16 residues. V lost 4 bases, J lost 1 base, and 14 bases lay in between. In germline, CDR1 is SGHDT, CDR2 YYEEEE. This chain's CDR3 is CASSRPVGLNTGELFF. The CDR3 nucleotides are TGTGCCAGCAGCCGTCCAGTAGGGCTGAACACCGGGGAGCTGTTTTTT.

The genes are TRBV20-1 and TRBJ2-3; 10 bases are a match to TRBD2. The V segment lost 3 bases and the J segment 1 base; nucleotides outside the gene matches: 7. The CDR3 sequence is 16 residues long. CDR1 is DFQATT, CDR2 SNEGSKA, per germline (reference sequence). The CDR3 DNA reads TGCAGTGCTAGCGGAGTAGCGGGGGGCCGCACAGATACGCAGTATTTT. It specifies CSASGVAGGRTDTQYF.

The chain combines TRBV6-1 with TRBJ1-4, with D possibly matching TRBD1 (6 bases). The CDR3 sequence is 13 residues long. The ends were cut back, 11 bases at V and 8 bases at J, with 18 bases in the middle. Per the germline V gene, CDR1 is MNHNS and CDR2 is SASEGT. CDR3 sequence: CAATRQAREKLFF. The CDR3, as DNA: TGTGCCGCGACCAGACAGGCTCGGGAAAAACTGTTTTTT.

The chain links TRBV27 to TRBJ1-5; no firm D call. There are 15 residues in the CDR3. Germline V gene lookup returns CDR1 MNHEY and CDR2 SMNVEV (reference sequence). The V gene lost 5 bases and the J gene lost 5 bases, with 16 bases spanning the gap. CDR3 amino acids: CASSPVKVRDQPQHF. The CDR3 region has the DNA TGTGCCAGCAGTCCGGTCAAAGTGCGGGATCAGCCCCAGCATTTT.

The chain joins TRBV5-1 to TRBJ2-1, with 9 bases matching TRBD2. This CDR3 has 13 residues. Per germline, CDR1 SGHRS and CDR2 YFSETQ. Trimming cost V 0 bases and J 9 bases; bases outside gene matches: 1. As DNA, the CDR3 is TGCGCCAGCAGCTTGGGACTAGCGGCTGAGCAGTTCTTC. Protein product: CASSLGLAAEQFF. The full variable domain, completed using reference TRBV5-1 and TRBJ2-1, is KAGVTQTPRYLIKTRGQQVTLSCSPISGHRSVSWYQQTPGQGLQFLFEYFSETQRNKGNFPGRFSGRQFSNSRSEMNVSTLELGDSALYLCASSLGLAAEQFFGPGTRLTVL.

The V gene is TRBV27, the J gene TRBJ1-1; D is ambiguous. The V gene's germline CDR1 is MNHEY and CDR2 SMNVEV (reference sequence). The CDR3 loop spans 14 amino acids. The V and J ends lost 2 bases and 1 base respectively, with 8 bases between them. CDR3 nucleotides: TGTGCCAGCAGTTTAAGTTCCGGGAACACTGAAGCTTTCTTT. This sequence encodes CASSLSSGNTEAFF.

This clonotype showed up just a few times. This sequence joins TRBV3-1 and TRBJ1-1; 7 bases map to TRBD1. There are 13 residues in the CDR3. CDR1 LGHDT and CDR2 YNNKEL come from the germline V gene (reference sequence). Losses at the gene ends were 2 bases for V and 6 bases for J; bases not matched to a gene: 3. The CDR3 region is CASSQNQGAEAFF. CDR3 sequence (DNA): TGTGCCAGCAGCCAAAATCAGGGGGCTGAAGCTTTCTTT.

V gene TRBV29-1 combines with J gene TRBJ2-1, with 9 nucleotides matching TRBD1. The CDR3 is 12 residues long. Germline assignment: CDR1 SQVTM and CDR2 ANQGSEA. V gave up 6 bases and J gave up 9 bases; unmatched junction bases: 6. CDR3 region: CSVGGQGLEQFF. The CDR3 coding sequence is TGCAGCGTCGGGGGACAGGGCCTTGAGCAGTTCTTC.

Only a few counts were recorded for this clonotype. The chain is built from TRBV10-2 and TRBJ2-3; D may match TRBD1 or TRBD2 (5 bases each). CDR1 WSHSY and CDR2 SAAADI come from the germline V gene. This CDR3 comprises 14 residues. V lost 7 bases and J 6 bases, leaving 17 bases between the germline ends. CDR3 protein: CASIPGTRIDTQYF. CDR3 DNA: TGCGCCAGCATACCCGGGACCCGCATTGATACGCAGTATTTT.

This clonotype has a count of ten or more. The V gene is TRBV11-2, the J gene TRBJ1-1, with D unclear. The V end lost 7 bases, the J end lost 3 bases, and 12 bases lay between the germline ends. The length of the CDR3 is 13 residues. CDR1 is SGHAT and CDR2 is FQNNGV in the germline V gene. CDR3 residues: CASTPDGDTEAFF. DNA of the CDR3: TGTGCCAGCACTCCGGACGGCGACACTGAAGCTTTCTTT.

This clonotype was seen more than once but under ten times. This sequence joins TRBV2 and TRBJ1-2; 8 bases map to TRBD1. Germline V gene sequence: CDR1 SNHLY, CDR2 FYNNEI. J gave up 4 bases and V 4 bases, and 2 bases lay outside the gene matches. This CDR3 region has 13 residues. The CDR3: CASSGDRIYGYTF. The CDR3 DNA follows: TGTGCCAGCAGTGGGGACAGGATCTATGGCTACACCTTC. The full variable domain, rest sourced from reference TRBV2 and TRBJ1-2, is EPEVTQTPSHQVTQMGQEVILRCVPISNHLYFYWYRQILGQKVEFLVSFYNNEISEKSEIFDDQFSVERPDGSNFTLKIRSTKLEDSAMYFCASSGDRIYGYTFGSGTRLTVV.

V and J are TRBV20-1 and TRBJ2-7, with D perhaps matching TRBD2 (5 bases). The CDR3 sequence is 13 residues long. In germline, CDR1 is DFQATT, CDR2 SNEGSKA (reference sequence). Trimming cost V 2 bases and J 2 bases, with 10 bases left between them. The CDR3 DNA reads TGCAGTGCTAGACGAGACGGGGCCTACGAGCAGTACTTC. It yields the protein CSARRDGAYEQYF.

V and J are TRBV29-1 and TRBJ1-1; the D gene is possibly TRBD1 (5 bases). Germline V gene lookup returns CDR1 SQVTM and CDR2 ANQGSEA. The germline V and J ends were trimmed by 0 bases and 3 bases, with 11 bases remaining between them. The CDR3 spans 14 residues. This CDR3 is CSVEEGHQDTEAFF. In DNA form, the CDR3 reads TGCAGCGTTGAAGAAGGACATCAGGACACTGAAGCTTTCTTT.

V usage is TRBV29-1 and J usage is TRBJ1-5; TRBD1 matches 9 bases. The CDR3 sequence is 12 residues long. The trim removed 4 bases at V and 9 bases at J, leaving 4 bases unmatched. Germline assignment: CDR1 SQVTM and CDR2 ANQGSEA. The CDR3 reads CSVGQGDRPQHF. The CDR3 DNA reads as TGCAGCGTTGGACAGGGGGACCGGCCCCAGCATTTT.

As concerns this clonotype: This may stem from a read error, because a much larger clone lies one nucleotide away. In nucleotides, the CDR3 is TGCAGTGCTAGACCACAAAAGGGACTAGCGGAGGCAACGCAGTATTTT. Translation: CSARPQKGLAEATQYF. V gene TRBV20-1 combines with J gene TRBJ2-3, with TRBD2 matching over 11 bases. The trim removed 2 bases at V and 9 bases at J, leaving 13 bases unmatched. CDR1 and CDR2 from the germline V gene are DFQATT and SNEGSKA (reference sequence). This CDR3 is 16 amino acids long.